Shown below are 31 T cell receptor beta chains from a single sample sequenced in a study of blood T cells in healthy people across ages. A second about 7 to 12 cycle PCR used barcoded and J-beta primers. MiXCR, run by TCRdb on the 5' RACE reads, gives a single entry per CDR3 protein. The sample lists a few hundred thousand distinct CDR3 sequences, about 52% occurring once. Sequencing input: blood. These receptors all come from a man in his 60s in good health.

This CDR3 reads CSARDGQGIAKNIQYF. Here the CDR3 DNA reads TGCAGTGCTAGAGATGGGCAGGGGATAGCCAAAAACATTCAGTACTTC. The chain carries TRBV20-1 and TRBJ2-4; tentatively, D is TRBD1 (6 bases). The germline V gene encodes CDR1 DFQATT and CDR2 SNEGSKA (reference sequence). Deletions cut 0 bases from V and 0 bases from J, with 12 bases between. This CDR3 comprises 16 residues.

The chain is built from TRBV10-3 and TRBJ2-1; maybe TRBD2 (5 bases). The V end was cut by 11 bases, the J end by 0 bases, with 11 bases between. Germline values: CDR1 ENHRY, CDR2 SYGVKD. The CDR3 has 13 amino acids. CDR3 protein: CASGLGSYNEQFF. CDR3 DNA: TGTGCCTCCGGACTTGGCTCCTACAATGAGCAGTTCTTC.

This chain uses TRBV10-1 with TRBJ2-3; D is possibly TRBD1 or TRBD2 (6 bases each). Germline V gene sequence: CDR1 WNHNN, CDR2 SYGVQD (reference sequence). The CDR3 totals 15 residues. V gave up 6 bases and J gave up 4 bases, with 17 bases separating them. CDR3 sequence reads: CASSPLGGGSDTQYF. CDR3 coding DNA: TGCGCCAGCAGCCCCTTGGGGGGCGGTTCAGATACGCAGTATTTT.

The chain is built from TRBV27 and TRBJ2-7, with 7 bases matching TRBD1. The CDR3 extends over 12 amino acids. After removal of 6 bases from V and 9 bases from J, the junction contained 8 bases not matched to a gene. The germline CDR1 and CDR2 sequences are MNHEY and SMNVEV (reference sequence). CDR3 residues: CASSDRVGRQYF. In DNA form, the CDR3 reads TGTGCCAGCAGCGACAGGGTTGGAAGGCAGTACTTC.

As regards this clonotype: It may be a read error: a sequence one base away is much more abundant. The V call is TRBV28, the J call TRBJ2-7, with 7 bases lining up with TRBD2. CDR3 size: 17 residues. V shed 4 bases and J 4 bases; nucleotides not matched to a gene: 16. Germline CDR1 MDHEN, CDR2 SYDVKM. The CDR3 reads CASSSHELLARVYEQYF. The DNA of the CDR3 is TGTGCCAGCAGTTCGCATGAATTACTAGCGAGAGTATACGAGCAGTACTTC.

The V and J genes are TRBV20-1 and TRBJ2-1; weak D call: TRBD2 (5 bases). Germline-derived CDR1 and CDR2 are DFQATT and SNEGSKA (reference sequence). Trimming took 5 bases from V and 1 from J, leaving 15 bases between them. CDR3 length equals 15 residues. The CDR3 is CSASMGERSYNEQFF. The CDR3 DNA reads TGCAGTGCTTCTATGGGAGAAAGGTCCTACAATGAGCAGTTCTTC.

This clonotype has just a few counts. V and J are TRBV15 and TRBJ2-3; 8 bases agree with TRBD1. The germline CDR1 and CDR2 sequences are LNHNV and YYDKDF (reference sequence). V trimming: 3 bases; J trimming: 4 bases; junction bases outside the gene matches: 6. The CDR3 loop spans 15 amino acids. The CDR3 spells CATSRLGQGADTQYF. The CDR3 DNA sequence: TGTGCCACCAGCAGGCTTGGACAGGGAGCAGATACGCAGTATTTT.

V is TRBV12-3 or TRBV12-4 and J is TRBJ2-2; 7 positions agree with TRBD2. The ends lost 6 bases at V and 5 bases at J; junction bases unmatched: 15. The CDR3 runs to 17 residues. The CDR3 sequence: CASSPTSSGRRTGELFF. In DNA form, the CDR3 reads TGTGCCAGCAGCCCTACGTCTAGCGGCCGACGGACCGGGGAGCTGTTTTTT.

The chain recombines TRBV20-1 with TRBJ2-1; D is perhaps TRBD2 (6 bases). Trimming left V 1 base short and J 0 bases short, with 31 bases between. CDR3 length: 22 residues. Per the germline V gene, CDR1 is DFQATT and CDR2 is SNEGSKA (reference sequence). The CDR3 region has the DNA TGCAGTGCTAGAGCCGGGCCAGGAGGATCCGGGCAGCGGGTCTACTCCTACAATGAGCAGTTCTTC. Its protein is CSARAGPGGSGQRVYSYNEQFF.

Concerning this clonotype itself: A much larger clonotype is one base distant, so this may be a read error. J is TRBJ2-1 and V is TRBV6-2 or TRBV6-3; D assignment may be TRBD1 or TRBD2 (6 bases each). The J call is in doubt because the DNA end fits TRBJ2-7 better. The CDR3 length is 15 residues. Germline values: CDR1 MNHEY, CDR2 SVGEGT. CDR3 region: CASKKGGSSYNEQYF. CDR3 nucleotides: TGTGCCAGCAAAAAGGGGGGAAGCTCCTACAATGAGCAGTACTTC.

V gene TRBV20-1 combines with J gene TRBJ2-5; D ambiguous. The J call is doubtful: the DNA matches TRBJ2-7 better. The length of the CDR3 is 10 residues. Germline V gene sequence: CDR1 DFQATT, CDR2 SNEGSKA (reference sequence). The chain's CDR3 is CSASRYEQYF. The CDR3 bases are TGCAGTGCTAGCAGGTACGAGCAGTACTTC.

This rearrangement joins TRBV20-1 to TRBJ1-6, with D possibly being TRBD1 (6 bases). Trimming removed 5 bases from V and 7 bases from J, with 18 bases in between. The CDR3 length is 15 residues. Germline loops: CDR1 DFQATT, CDR2 SNEGSKA (reference sequence). The CDR3 spells CSAVPADSGNSPLHF. The CDR3 DNA sequence: TGCAGTGCTGTTCCCGCGGACAGTGGCAATTCACCCCTCCACTTT.

The chain is built from TRBV28 and TRBJ2-3; D gene uncertain. The germline V gene has CDR1 MDHEN and CDR2 SYDVKM. There are 18 residues in the CDR3. The V end was cut by 5 bases, the J end by 0 bases, with 21 bases between. The CDR3 DNA follows: TGTGCCAGCAGTCCCTCAGCAGGTTTGGGCAGTAGCACAGATACGCAGTATTTT. Its translation: CASSPSAGLGSSTDTQYF.

The chain carries TRBV6-5 and TRBJ2-7; 7 nucleotides match TRBD2. The CDR3 is 15 amino acids. The germline V gene encodes CDR1 MNHEY and CDR2 SVGAGI. V dropped 5 bases and J dropped 0; count of bases not matched to a gene: 7. The CDR3 loop is CASSQVRGSSYEQYF. The DNA of the CDR3 is TGTGCCAGCAGTCAAGTTCGCGGGAGCTCCTACGAGCAGTACTTC.

The sample holds one count of this clonotype. This rearrangement joins TRBV6-1 to TRBJ2-6; 9 nucleotides match TRBD1. V lost 4 bases and J lost 1; bases outside the gene matches: 5. This CDR3 is 17 amino acids long. CDR1 MNHNS and CDR2 SASEGT come from the germline V gene. In nucleotides, the CDR3 is TGTGCCAGCAGTGTCGGGACAGGGACTTCTGGGGCCAACGTCCTGACTTTC. Protein product: CASSVGTGTSGANVLTF.

The rearrangement joins TRBV9 to TRBJ2-5; 7 bases are shared with TRBD2. The DNA end lines up better with TRBJ2-1; the J call may be wrong. Germline V CDR1 and CDR2: SGDLS, YYNGEE. The length of the CDR3 is 15 residues. As DNA, the CDR3 is TGTGCCAGCAGCCCCCGGGACTACACCCAAGAGACCCAGTTCTTC. This gives the protein CASSPRDYTQETQFF.

This clonotype was counted between two and nine times. The chain joins TRBV7-2 to TRBJ1-5, with 10 bases fitting TRBD1. Germline CDR1 is SGHTA and CDR2 is FQGNSA. CDR3 size: 15 residues. The ends lost 5 bases at V and 7 bases at J; junction bases unmatched: 8. The CDR3: CASSRTGGMGQPQHF. CDR3 nucleotides: TGTGCCAGCAGCAGGACAGGGGGGATGGGGCAGCCCCAGCATTTT.

The chain links TRBV11-2 to TRBJ2-1, with D unresolved. V was cut by 5 bases and J by 8 bases, with 13 bases left in between. The CDR3 length is 13 residues. Germline CDR1 and CDR2: SGHAT and FQNNGV. Here the CDR3 reads CASSPIGLHEQFF. The CDR3 DNA sequence: TGTGCCAGCAGCCCAATAGGCCTACATGAGCAGTTCTTC.

This chain links TRBV7-2 with TRBJ2-4; D is ambiguous. The end of the DNA fits TRBJ2-7 better, so the J call may be wrong. Germline-derived CDR1 and CDR2 are SGHTA and FQGNSA. The CDR3 is 14 residues long. The CDR3 DNA reads TGTGCCAGCAGCTTCGGTTACCAAAGCTACGAGCAGTACTTC. Protein product: CASSFGYQSYEQYF.

The rearrangement links TRBV6-1 to TRBJ2-6; no clear D gene. CDR1 is MNHNS, CDR2 SASEGT, per germline. The CDR3 is 17 residues long. Trimming cost V 3 bases and J 0 bases, with 12 bases left between them. The CDR3 region has the DNA TGTGCCAGCAGTGACAGTGGTCTTAGCTCTGGGGCCAACGTCCTGACTTTC. Translated, it gives CASSDSGLSSGANVLTF.

The chain recombines TRBV12-3 or TRBV12-4 with TRBJ1-1; TRBD1 matches 7 bases. The CDR3 contains 13 residues. Trimming took 5 bases from V and 4 from J; bases not matched to a gene: 4. The chain's CDR3 is CASSETGSTEAFF. The CDR3 DNA reads TGTGCCAGCAGTGAGACAGGGAGCACTGAAGCTTTCTTT.

This clonotype was seen only a few times. J is TRBJ2-5 and V is TRBV29-1; possibly TRBD2 for D (7 bases). Trimming took 2 bases from V and 5 from J, leaving 18 bases between them. The CDR3 is 15 amino acids. The germline V gene encodes CDR1 SQVTM and CDR2 ANQGSEA. CDR3 in DNA: TGCAGCGTTGAAAATGGGGGGGCGATGGGGGAGACCCAGTACTTC. As protein: CSVENGGAMGETQYF.

The CDR3 sequence: CASSEMGAGYEQYF. The DNA of the CDR3 is TGTGCCAGCAGTGAGATGGGTGCGGGCTACGAGCAGTACTTC. V and J are TRBV2 and TRBJ2-7, with D tentatively TRBD2 (5 bases). Germline V gives CDR1 SNHLY, CDR2 FYNNEI. V dropped 3 bases and J dropped 3 bases, with 12 bases sitting between them. The CDR3 totals 14 residues.

V is TRBV6-6 and J is TRBJ2-7; TRBD2 agrees at 7 bases. With 11 bases clipped from V and 2 bases from J, the junction kept 6 bases outside the gene matches. This CDR3 has 12 amino acids. Germline CDR1 is MNHNY and CDR2 is SVGAGI (reference sequence). As DNA, the CDR3 is TGTGCCTCCGGGCGGGGGACCTACGAGCAGTACTTC. Translating gives CASGRGTYEQYF.

This clonotype was seen a handful of times. The rearrangement joins TRBV6-1 to TRBJ2-7; maybe TRBD1 (6 bases). The CDR3 is 14 amino acids. Trimming left V 7 bases short and J 0 bases short, with 13 bases between. Germline CDR1 and CDR2: MNHNS and SASEGT. The CDR3 protein is CASKFQGSSYEQYF. The DNA for the CDR3 is TGTGCCAGCAAGTTTCAGGGGTCCTCCTACGAGCAGTACTTC.

The chain employs TRBV20-1 and TRBJ2-7; the match to TRBD2 covers 7 bases. The CDR3 covers 16 residues. The V gene end was trimmed by 4 bases and the J gene end by 3 bases; junction bases not matched to a gene: 15. The V gene's germline CDR1 is DFQATT and CDR2 SNEGSKA (reference sequence). For the CDR3, the DNA is TGCAGTGCTACCGAGTCGTATGGGAGGGCCCTCTACGAGCAGTACTTC. As protein: CSATESYGRALYEQYF.

DNA for the CDR3: TGTGCCAGCAGGCAAGACAGCACTTACAATGAGCAGTACTTC. It codes for CASRQDSTYNEQYF. V usage is TRBV6-2 or TRBV6-3 and J usage is TRBJ2-1, with TRBD1 as a possible D gene (5 bases). The DNA matches TRBJ2-7 better at its end, which makes the J call doubtful. Germline assignment: CDR1 MNHEY and CDR2 SVGEGT. The CDR3 length is 14 residues.

By share of the sample, this clonotype is medium-sized. V is TRBV5-1 and J is TRBJ2-5; 7 positions match TRBD1. V lost 4 bases to trimming and J lost 2 bases; unmatched junction nucleotides: 14. The CDR3 length is 17 residues. The germline CDR1 and CDR2 sequences are SGHRS and YFSETQ. CDR3 in DNA: TGCGCCAGCAGCCGAAACCAGGGACAGCTGATTCAAGAGACCCAGTACTTC. Residues: CASSRNQGQLIQETQYF. The entire variable domain, with the rest obtained from reference TRBV5-1 and TRBJ2-5, is as follows: KAGVTQTPRYLIKTRGQQVTLSCSPISGHRSVSWYQQTPGQGLQFLFEYFSETQRNKGNFPGRFSGRQFSNSRSEMNVSTLELGDSALYLCASSRNQGQLIQETQYFGPGTRLLVL.

The genes are TRBV7-2 and TRBJ1-2; D gene ambiguous. The germline CDR1 and CDR2 sequences are SGHTA and FQGNSA. V lost 2 bases to trimming and J lost 4 bases, with 5 bases between them. This CDR3 has 12 residues. For the CDR3, the DNA is TGTGCCAGCAGCTTAAAGTCCTATGGCTACACCTTC. This sequence encodes CASSLKSYGYTF.

This clonotype was observed many times. The CDR3 here is CASKWRGEQYF. The CDR3 coding sequence is TGTGCCAGCAAGTGGAGGGGCGAGCAGTACTTC. The chain uses TRBV28 and TRBJ2-7; the D gene is possibly TRBD2 (6 bases). Trimming took 7 bases from V and 6 from J, leaving 10 bases between them. Germline CDR1 MDHEN, CDR2 SYDVKM. CDR3 length equals 11 residues.

The V and J genes are TRBV20-1 and TRBJ1-2; D is unclear. CDR1 and CDR2 (germline): DFQATT, SNEGSKA (reference sequence). V dropped 0 bases and J dropped 5 bases, with 13 bases sitting between them. This CDR3 contains 14 residues. The CDR3 loop is CSARDPLRGYGYTF. CDR3 in DNA: TGCAGTGCTAGAGATCCACTTCGAGGTTATGGCTACACCTTC.